Each of the 28 T cell receptor beta chains below was sequenced from the same sample in a study of blood T cell repertoires in COVID-19. TCRdb keeps only in-frame clones here, not all; method: immunoSEQ multiplex PCR. The table lists about 68,000 clones, about nine tenths of them singletons. The sequencing input was peripheral blood. These receptors originate from a man aged 50 or older with COVID-19, enrolled during active disease.

In nucleotides, the CDR3 is TGTGCCAGCAGTCCGTCGGGACTCTACTACAATGAGCAGTTCTTC. Amino acid sequence: CASSPSGLYYNEQFF. The chain employs TRBV6-5 and TRBJ2-1, with D perhaps matching TRBD2 (6 bases). Trimming took 5 bases from V and 3 from J, leaving 14 bases between them. The germline CDR1 and CDR2 sequences are MNHEY and SVGAGI. This CDR3 has 15 residues.

The J gene is TRBJ2-1, the V gene TRBV29-1, with 9 bases that match TRBD2. Germline CDR1 and CDR2: SQVTM and ANQGSEA. J was trimmed by 4 bases and V by 5 bases; bases with no gene match: 9. The CDR3 sequence is 15 residues long. The CDR3 bases are TGCAGCGTTATGCTCCCTAGCGGGACTTACAATGAGCAGTTCTTC. Its protein is CSVMLPSGTYNEQFF.

This chain joins TRBV6-6 and TRBJ1-5; weak D call: TRBD1 (5 bases). Deletions cut 9 bases from V and 3 bases from J, with 9 bases between. From germline, CDR1 is MNHNY and CDR2 SVGAGI (reference sequence). The CDR3 has 12 amino acids. CDR3 sequence: CASQGPNQPQHF. The CDR3 DNA sequence: TGTGCCAGTCAGGGCCCCAATCAGCCCCAGCATTTT.

The V and J genes are TRBV15 and TRBJ1-4; no clear D. Germline assignment: CDR1 LNHNV and CDR2 YYDKDF (reference sequence). The CDR3 is made up of 14 amino acids. The V gene lost 4 bases and the J gene lost 4 bases, with 10 bases spanning the gap. The CDR3 protein is CATSTDGYNEKLFF. In DNA form, the CDR3 reads TGTGCCACCAGCACAGACGGGTATAATGAAAAACTGTTTTTT.

V is TRBV5-1 and J is TRBJ1-3; TRBD1 matches 7 bases. The germline V gene encodes CDR1 SGHRS and CDR2 YFSETQ. J was trimmed by 4 bases and V by 4 bases; bases with no gene match: 5. This CDR3 contains 14 residues. CDR3 sequence: CASSDEGAGNTIYF. The CDR3 DNA follows: TGCGCCAGCAGCGATGAGGGGGCCGGAAACACCATATATTTT.

The CDR3: CASSNRDRGNSPLHF. The CDR3 coding sequence is TGTGCCAGCAGTAACCGGGACAGGGGTAATTCACCCCTCCACTTT. The rearrangement links TRBV2 to TRBJ1-6, with TRBD1 matching over 10 bases. Looked up from germline, CDR1 is SNHLY and CDR2 is FYNNEI. The V and J ends lost 5 bases and 6 bases, in that order; junction bases with no gene match: 4. CDR3 length equals 15 residues.

This clone occurred once. The rearrangement links TRBV28 to TRBJ1-4; 8 bases align to TRBD1. With 6 bases clipped from V and 6 bases from J, the junction kept 12 bases outside the gene matches. This CDR3 contains 16 residues. CDR1 MDHEN and CDR2 SYDVKM come from the germline V gene. The CDR3 DNA reads TGTGCCAGCAGCCCCCGGGGGGCAGGGGGCTATGAAAAACTGTTTTTT. The encoded protein is CASSPRGAGGYEKLFF.

This rearrangement joins TRBV28 to TRBJ2-2, with 8 bases matching TRBD1. CDR1 is MDHEN and CDR2 is SYDVKM in the germline V gene. The CDR3 loop spans 14 amino acids. V dropped 4 bases and J dropped 4; count of bases not matched to a gene: 2. CDR3 residues: CASSSQGATGELFF. CDR3 nucleotide sequence: TGTGCCAGCAGTTCTCAGGGGGCCACCGGGGAGCTGTTTTTT.

J is TRBJ1-2 and V is TRBV29-1, with unresolved D. Germline CDR1 and CDR2: SQVTM and ANQGSEA. The CDR3 extends over 11 amino acids. The V gene lost 5 bases and the J gene lost 6 bases, with 10 bases spanning the gap. Here the CDR3 reads CSVIGGNGYTF. The DNA of the CDR3 is TGCAGCGTTATCGGAGGGAATGGCTACACCTTC.

This clone showed up just a few times. The CDR3 loop is CASSLALAGSYEQYF. The CDR3, as DNA: TGCGCCAGCAGCTTGGCTCTAGCGGGCTCCTACGAGCAGTACTTC. The rearrangement uses TRBV5-1 and TRBJ2-7; TRBD2 agrees at 8 bases. The ends lost 0 bases at V and 0 bases at J; junction bases unmatched: 2. The CDR3 consists of 15 residues. CDR1 SGHRS and CDR2 YFSETQ come from the germline V gene. Together with reference TRBV5-1 and TRBJ2-7, the CDR3 gives the full variable domain: KAGVTQTPRYLIKTRGQQVTLSCSPISGHRSVSWYQQTPGQGLQFLFEYFSETQRNKGNFPGRFSGRQFSNSRSEMNVSTLELGDSALYLCASSLALAGSYEQYFGPGTRLTVT.

The CDR3 reads CASSLAGAGETQYF. As DNA, the CDR3 is TGTGCCAGCAGCTTAGCAGGGGCCGGGGAGACCCAGTACTTC. The chain recombines TRBV7-9 with TRBJ2-5; D may be TRBD1 (5 bases). The CDR3 spans 14 residues. Germline CDR1 SEHNR, CDR2 FQNEAQ (reference sequence). V was trimmed by 0 bases and J by 5 bases, leaving 10 bases between them.

This clone was detected a few times. The chain uses TRBV27 and TRBJ2-7; 7 positions match TRBD2. Germline V lookup: CDR1 MNHEY, CDR2 SMNVEV (reference sequence). V was pared by 3 bases and J by 2 bases, with 4 bases of the junction left unmatched. The CDR3 contains 14 residues. This CDR3 reads CASSFGGFTYEQYF. The CDR3 DNA is TGTGCCAGCAGTTTCGGGGGGTTCACCTACGAGCAGTACTTC.

This clone was recorded a few times. The rearrangement uses TRBV7-2 and TRBJ1-5, with no clear D. This CDR3 comprises 13 residues. Trimming pared 2 bases from V and 7 bases from J, leaving 9 bases between. From germline, CDR1 is SGHTA and CDR2 FQGNSA. The CDR3 loop reads CASSLTPLQPQHF. The CDR3 DNA reads as TGTGCCAGCAGCTTAACTCCCCTGCAGCCCCAGCATTTT.

The genes are TRBV7-9 and TRBJ1-2, with no clear D. The CDR3 extends over 13 amino acids. Germline V CDR1 and CDR2: SEHNR, FQNEAQ (reference sequence). V dropped 6 bases and J dropped 3 bases, with 11 bases sitting between them. As DNA, the CDR3 is TGTGCCAGCAGGATAGGCGGGGACTATGGCTACACCTTC. As protein: CASRIGGDYGYTF.

The V gene is TRBV19, the J gene TRBJ2-7; 9 nucleotides line up with TRBD2. Trimming cost V 3 bases and J 2 bases; bases outside gene matches: 5. The CDR3 runs to 15 residues. Looked up from germline, CDR1 is LNHDA and CDR2 is SQIVND (reference sequence). The DNA for the CDR3 is TGTGCCAGTAGTATGATCCCTAGCGGGGCCTACGAGCAGTACTTC. Amino acid sequence: CASSMIPSGAYEQYF. The full variable domain, in which reference TRBV19 and TRBJ2-7 provide the parts outside the CDR3, is DGGITQSPKYLFRKEGQNVTLSCEQNLNHDAMYWYRQDPGQGLRLIYYSQIVNDFQKGDIAEGYSVSREKKESFPLTVTSAQKNPTAFYLCASSMIPSGAYEQYFGPGTRLTVT.

This clone was recorded once. This chain connects TRBV4-1 to TRBJ1-3, with no clear D. CDR1 MGHRA and CDR2 YSYEKL come from the germline V gene. CDR3 length equals 16 residues. Trimming cost V 0 bases and J 0 bases, with 9 bases left between them. The CDR3 protein is CASSQDSYSSGNTIYF. The CDR3 nucleotides are TGCGCCAGCAGCCAAGATTCTTATAGCTCTGGAAACACCATATATTTT.

This sequence joins TRBV9 and TRBJ1-2; no firm D call. The CDR3 has 13 residues. CDR1 and CDR2 from the germline V gene are SGDLS and YYNGEE. V was clipped by 0 bases and J by 3 bases, with 6 bases between them. The CDR3, as DNA: TGTGCCAGCAGCGTAGGAGGTTACTATGGCTACACCTTC. Translated: CASSVGGYYGYTF.

This rearrangement joins TRBV2 to TRBJ1-4, with TRBD1 identical over 12 bases. V shed 4 bases and J 0 bases; nucleotides not matched to a gene: 9. This CDR3 spans 19 amino acids. Germline loops: CDR1 SNHLY, CDR2 FYNNEI. CDR3 region: CASSGDRGPEAPTNEKLFF. The DNA of the CDR3 is TGTGCCAGCAGTGGGGACAGGGGGCCAGAAGCCCCAACTAATGAAAAACTGTTTTTT. Together with reference TRBV2 and TRBJ1-4, the CDR3 gives the full variable domain: EPEVTQTPSHQVTQMGQEVILRCVPISNHLYFYWYRQILGQKVEFLVSFYNNEISEKSEIFDDQFSVERPDGSNFTLKIRSTKLEDSAMYFCASSGDRGPEAPTNEKLFFGSGTQLSVL.

The chain is built from TRBV5-4 and TRBJ1-3, with D possibly being TRBD1 (5 bases). CDR1 and CDR2 from the germline V gene are SGHNT and YYREEE (reference sequence). V lost 0 bases and J lost 0, with 7 bases in between. The CDR3 sequence is 15 residues long. The CDR3 nucleotides read TGTGCCAGCAGCTTGGACAGGACCTCTGGAAACACCATATATTTT. This encodes CASSLDRTSGNTIYF.

The chain links TRBV9 to TRBJ2-5, with TRBD2 as a possible D gene (6 bases). The CDR3 sequence is 14 residues long. In germline, CDR1 is SGDLS, CDR2 YYNGEE. V was cut by 0 bases and J by 2 bases, with 8 bases left in between. CDR3 loop: CASSVAGAQETQYF. In nucleotides, the CDR3 is TGTGCCAGCAGCGTAGCGGGAGCACAAGAGACCCAGTACTTC. The variable domain in full, completed from reference TRBV9 and TRBJ2-5, reads DSGVTQTPKHLITATGQRVTLRCSPRSGDLSVYWYQQSLDQGLQFLIQYYNGEERAKGNILERFSAQQFPDLHSELNLSSLELGDSALYFCASSVAGAQETQYFGPGTRLLVL.

The chain combines TRBV7-2 with TRBJ2-5, with D perhaps TRBD1 (5 bases). The CDR3 sequence is 13 residues long. Trimming cost V 8 bases and J 5 bases, with 15 bases left between them. Germline lookup yields CDR1 SGHTA and CDR2 FQGNSA. The CDR3 is CASRSRVSETQYF. The CDR3 DNA reads as TGTGCCAGCCGCTCCAGGGTTTCTGAGACCCAGTACTTC.

The J gene is TRBJ1-5, the V gene TRBV25-1; no firm D call. Germline assignment: CDR1 MGHDK and CDR2 SYGVNS. V was clipped by 5 bases and J by 7 bases, with 9 bases between them. The CDR3 is 12 amino acids. The DNA for the CDR3 is TGTGCCAGCAGTAAGGCCGGGCAGCCCCAGCATTTT. Protein sequence: CASSKAGQPQHF.

This rearrangement joins TRBV10-3 to TRBJ1-1; TRBD1 is a possible D gene (5 bases). V gave up 7 bases and J gave up 5 bases, with 17 bases separating them. Per the germline V gene, CDR1 is ENHRY and CDR2 is SYGVKD. The CDR3 has 14 residues. CDR3 sequence: CAIMAAHGGTEAFF. The CDR3 DNA follows: TGTGCCATCATGGCAGCCCACGGGGGGACTGAAGCTTTCTTT.

V usage is TRBV12-3 or TRBV12-4 and J usage is TRBJ2-7; TRBD1 is a possible D gene (5 bases). The CDR3 consists of 13 residues. V lost 4 bases and J 6 bases, leaving 13 bases between the germline ends. The CDR3 spells CASSSLQGSEQYF. The CDR3 nucleotides read TGTGCCAGCAGTTCGCTCCAGGGAAGCGAGCAGTACTTC.

The chain uses TRBV5-1 and TRBJ2-3; TRBD2 matches 7 bases. Germline-derived CDR1 and CDR2 are SGHRS and YFSETQ. CDR3 length equals 15 residues. V lost 2 bases to trimming and J lost 3 bases; unmatched junction nucleotides: 6. CDR3 amino acids: CASSLRLAQTDTQYF. CDR3 DNA: TGCGCCAGCAGCTTAAGACTAGCCCAGACAGATACGCAGTATTTT.

This clone was seen a single time. The chain combines TRBV19 with TRBJ1-5; TRBD1 aligns across 7 bases. This CDR3 has 15 residues. The J segment lost 6 bases and the V segment lost 3 bases, leaving 8 bases of the junction unmatched. Germline V gene sequence: CDR1 LNHDA, CDR2 SQIVND (reference sequence). CDR3 loop: CASSIIGQGGQPQHF. CDR3 DNA: TGTGCCAGTAGTATCATCGGCCAGGGGGGTCAGCCCCAGCATTTT.

The chain has TRBV12-5 and TRBJ2-7; TRBD1 aligns across 9 bases. CDR3 length: 14 residues. Germline V gene sequence: CDR1 LGHNT, CDR2 FRNRAP. Trimming cost V 6 bases and J 6 bases; bases outside gene matches: 9. CDR3 loop: CASGPGTGTPEQYF. CDR3 nucleotide sequence: TGTGCTAGTGGGCCCGGGACAGGGACCCCCGAGCAGTACTTC.

This clone appeared a single time. The rearrangement uses TRBV5-1 and TRBJ1-2; 12 bases map to TRBD1. The CDR3 runs 14 residues. V was clipped by 6 bases and J by 2 bases; unmatched bases: 2. Germline V gene lookup returns CDR1 SGHRS and CDR2 YFSETQ. Written as DNA, the CDR3 is TGCGCCAGCAAGGGACAGGGGGCCAACTATGGCTACACCTTC. It specifies CASKGQGANYGYTF.